This T cell receptor (beta chain) was profiled in a study of OX40 agonist ivuxolimab in advanced cancers. Findings and caveats of the study: Specificity for antigen went undetermined in the expanded peripheral T cells.

It was autoimmune disease history or systemic immunosuppression that excluded patients. This clone was recorded once. Its cognate antigen is unknown. Only in-frame clones appear in the TCRdb table, and some are missing; sequencing was by immunoSEQ multiplex PCR. The sample consists of some 80,000 clones, about 88% of them appearing once. The sequencing here drew on CD4+ or CD8+ T cells sorted from blood, taken in a trial of the OX40 agonist ivuxolimab. The receptor comes from an adult with an advanced solid tumor such as melanoma, head and neck, liver or kidney cancer.

The CDR3 is CSVGSEAGISYNEQFF. The CDR3, as DNA: TGCAGCGTTGGGTCGGAAGCGGGAATCTCCTACAATGAGCAGTTCTTC. This chain joins TRBV29-1 and TRBJ2-1, with 7 bases matching TRBD2. The CDR3 loop spans 16 amino acids. The J segment lost 0 bases and the V segment lost 4 bases, leaving 9 bases of the junction unmatched. Germline V gene sequence: CDR1 SQVTM, CDR2 ANQGSEA.